The clone carrying this T cell receptor beta chain was counted ten times or more. What it binds is unknown. The data belong to a study of regulatory T cells in long-lasting Graves disease. Indicated time point: newly diagnosed GD, antithyroid drugs for less than 3 months. With RNA extracted from PBMCs as input, the TCR library was made. The germline gives CDR1 MNHEY, CDR2 SVGEGT. V lost 4 bases to trimming and J lost 0 bases; unmatched junction nucleotides: 16. This CDR3 is 21 amino acids long. The study's findings and limits: Fewer public clonotypes were shared by new patients (approximately 1,000) than by persistent patients (around 2,900).

To make TCR beta libraries, researchers used iRepertoire HTBI primers and Arm-PCR of CDR3 regions. TCRdb reanalysed the multiplex PCR reads using MiXCR and keeps one entry per CDR3 protein. The table lists some 500,000 distinct CDR3 sequences, about 13% of them singletons. These same records also appear under a second study, on T cells in Graves' hyperthyroidism and ophthalmopathy.

Sequencing was performed on peripheral blood mononuclear cells (PBMCs), taken at new diagnosis, from a patient treated with antithyroid drugs. The rearrangement joins TRBV6-2 or TRBV6-3 to TRBJ2-1; 12 bases match TRBD2. This sequence was found in a man younger than 40 with Graves disease. For the CDR3, the DNA is TGTGCCAGCAGTTTTAGCCTAGCGGGAGGGCCGAAGGCGAGCTCCTACAATGAGCAGTTCTTC. It is translated as CASSFSLAGGPKASSYNEQFF.